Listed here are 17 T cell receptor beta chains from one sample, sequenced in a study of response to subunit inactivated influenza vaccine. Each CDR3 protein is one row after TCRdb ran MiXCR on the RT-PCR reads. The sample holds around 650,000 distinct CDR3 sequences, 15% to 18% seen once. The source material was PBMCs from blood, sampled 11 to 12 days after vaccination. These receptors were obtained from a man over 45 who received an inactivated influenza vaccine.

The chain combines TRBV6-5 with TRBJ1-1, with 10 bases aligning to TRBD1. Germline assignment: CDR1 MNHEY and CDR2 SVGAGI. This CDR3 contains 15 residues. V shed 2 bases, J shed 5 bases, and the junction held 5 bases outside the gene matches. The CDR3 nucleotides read TGTGCCAGCAGTTACCCCGGGACAGGGGAAACTGAAGCTTTCTTT. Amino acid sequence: CASSYPGTGETEAFF.

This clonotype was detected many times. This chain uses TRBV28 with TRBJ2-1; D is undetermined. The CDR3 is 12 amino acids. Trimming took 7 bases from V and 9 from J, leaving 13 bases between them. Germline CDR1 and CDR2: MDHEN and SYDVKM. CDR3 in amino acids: CASTARMGEQFF. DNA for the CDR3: TGTGCCAGCACGGCCCGGATGGGTGAGCAGTTCTTC.

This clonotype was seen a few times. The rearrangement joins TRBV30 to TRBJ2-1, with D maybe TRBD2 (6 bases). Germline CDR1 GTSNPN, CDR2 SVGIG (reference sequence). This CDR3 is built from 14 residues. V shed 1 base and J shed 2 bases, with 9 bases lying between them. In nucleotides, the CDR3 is TGTGCCTGGAGTGGTCGGGGGACCTACAATGAGCAGTTCTTC. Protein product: CAWSGRGTYNEQFF.

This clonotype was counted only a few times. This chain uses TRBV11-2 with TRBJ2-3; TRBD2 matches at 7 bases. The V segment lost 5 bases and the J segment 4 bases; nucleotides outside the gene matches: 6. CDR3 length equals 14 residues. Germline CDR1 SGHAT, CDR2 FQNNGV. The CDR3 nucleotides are TGTGCCAGCAGCGCGGGAGTAAGGTCAGATACGCAGTATTTT. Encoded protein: CASSAGVRSDTQYF.

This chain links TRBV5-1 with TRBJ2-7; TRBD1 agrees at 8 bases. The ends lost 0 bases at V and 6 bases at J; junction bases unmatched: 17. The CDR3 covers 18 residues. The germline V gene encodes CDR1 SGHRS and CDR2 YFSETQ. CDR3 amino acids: CASSLDQISTGVQIEQYF. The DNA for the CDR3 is TGCGCCAGCAGCTTGGATCAAATCTCGACAGGGGTCCAAATCGAGCAGTACTTC.

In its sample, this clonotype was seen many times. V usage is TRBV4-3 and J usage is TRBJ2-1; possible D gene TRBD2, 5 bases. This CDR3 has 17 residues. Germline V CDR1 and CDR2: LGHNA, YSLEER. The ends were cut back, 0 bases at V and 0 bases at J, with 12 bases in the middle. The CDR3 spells CASSQDSSGNSYNEQFF. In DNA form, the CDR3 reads TGCGCCAGCAGCCAAGATTCGAGCGGAAACTCCTACAATGAGCAGTTCTTC.

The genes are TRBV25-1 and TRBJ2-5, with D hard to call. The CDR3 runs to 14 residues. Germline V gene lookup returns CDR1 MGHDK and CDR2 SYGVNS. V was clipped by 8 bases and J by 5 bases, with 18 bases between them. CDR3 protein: CASQRPGGDETQYF. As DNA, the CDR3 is TGTGCCAGCCAGCGTCCAGGTGGGGATGAGACCCAGTACTTC.

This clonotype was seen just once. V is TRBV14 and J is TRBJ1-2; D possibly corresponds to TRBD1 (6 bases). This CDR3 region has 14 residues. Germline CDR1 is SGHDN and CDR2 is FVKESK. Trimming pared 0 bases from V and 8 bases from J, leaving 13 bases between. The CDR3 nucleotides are TGTGCCAGCAGCCAAGAAAGGGGGGAGAAAGGCTACACCTTC. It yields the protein CASSQERGEKGYTF.

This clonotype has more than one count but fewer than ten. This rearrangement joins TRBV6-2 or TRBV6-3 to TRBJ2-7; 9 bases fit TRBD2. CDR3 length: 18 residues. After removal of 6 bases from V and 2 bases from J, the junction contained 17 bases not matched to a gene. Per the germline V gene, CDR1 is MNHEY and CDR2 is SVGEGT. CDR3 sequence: CASSPIPPVAGAPYEQYF. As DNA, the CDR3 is TGTGCCAGCAGCCCCATCCCTCCGGTAGCGGGAGCCCCCTACGAGCAGTACTTC.

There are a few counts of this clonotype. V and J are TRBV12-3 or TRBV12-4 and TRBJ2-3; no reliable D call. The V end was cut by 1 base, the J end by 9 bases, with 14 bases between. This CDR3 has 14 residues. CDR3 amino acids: CASSLDVLLRTQYF. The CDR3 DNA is TGTGCCAGCAGTTTAGATGTCCTATTGCGGACGCAGTATTTT.

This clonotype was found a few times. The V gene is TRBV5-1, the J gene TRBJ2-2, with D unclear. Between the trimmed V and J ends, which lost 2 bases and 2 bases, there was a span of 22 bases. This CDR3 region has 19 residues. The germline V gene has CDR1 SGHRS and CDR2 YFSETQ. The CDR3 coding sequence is TGCGCCAGCAGCTTACAAGGATTGCTCTCCTTATCTAACACCGGGGAGCTGTTTTTT. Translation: CASSLQGLLSLSNTGELFF.

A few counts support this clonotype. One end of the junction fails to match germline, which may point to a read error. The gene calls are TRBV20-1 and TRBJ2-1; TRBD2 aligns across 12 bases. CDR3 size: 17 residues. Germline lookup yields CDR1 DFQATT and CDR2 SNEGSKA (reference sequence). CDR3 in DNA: TGCTGTGCTAGAGGTGGACTAGCGGGATCCCTGTACAATGAGCAGTTCTTC. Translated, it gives CCARGGLAGSLYNEQFF.

The CDR3 is CASSLSGQGAVYEQYF. CDR3 sequence (DNA): TGCGCCAGCAGCCTCTCGGGACAGGGGGCAGTCTACGAGCAGTACTTC. This chain joins TRBV4-1 and TRBJ2-7; the match to TRBD1 covers 12 bases. The germline gives CDR1 MGHRA, CDR2 YSYEKL. Trimming cost V 4 bases and J 3 bases; bases outside gene matches: 7. This CDR3 is 16 amino acids long.

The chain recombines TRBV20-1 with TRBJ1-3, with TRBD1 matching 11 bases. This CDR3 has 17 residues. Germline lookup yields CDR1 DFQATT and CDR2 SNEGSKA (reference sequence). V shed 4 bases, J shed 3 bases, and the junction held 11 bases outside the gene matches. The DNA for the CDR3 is TGCAGTGCTACCGGACAGGGGGCCTCTGCTTATGGAAACACCATATATTTT. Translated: CSATGQGASAYGNTIYF.

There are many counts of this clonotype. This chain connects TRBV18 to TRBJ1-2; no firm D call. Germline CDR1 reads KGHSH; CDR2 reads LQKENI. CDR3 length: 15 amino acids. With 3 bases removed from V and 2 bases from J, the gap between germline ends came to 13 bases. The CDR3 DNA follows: TGTGCCAGCTCACCTAGGACGGGCGGCAACTATGGCTACACCTTC. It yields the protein CASSPRTGGNYGYTF.

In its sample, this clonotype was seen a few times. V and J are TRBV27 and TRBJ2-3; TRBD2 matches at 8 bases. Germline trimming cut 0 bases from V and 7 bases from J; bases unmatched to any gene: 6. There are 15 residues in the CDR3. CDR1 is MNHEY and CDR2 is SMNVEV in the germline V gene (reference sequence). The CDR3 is CASSLSSGSSNTQYF. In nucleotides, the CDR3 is TGTGCCAGCAGTTTATCCAGCGGGAGTTCGAATACGCAGTATTTT.

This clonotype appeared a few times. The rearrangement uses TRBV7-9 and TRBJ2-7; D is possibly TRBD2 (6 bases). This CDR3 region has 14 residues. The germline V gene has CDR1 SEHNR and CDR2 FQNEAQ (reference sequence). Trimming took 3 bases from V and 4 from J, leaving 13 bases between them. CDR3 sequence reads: CASSLAGTPYEQYF. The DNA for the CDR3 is TGTGCCAGCAGCTTGGCCGGGACTCCGTACGAGCAGTACTTC.